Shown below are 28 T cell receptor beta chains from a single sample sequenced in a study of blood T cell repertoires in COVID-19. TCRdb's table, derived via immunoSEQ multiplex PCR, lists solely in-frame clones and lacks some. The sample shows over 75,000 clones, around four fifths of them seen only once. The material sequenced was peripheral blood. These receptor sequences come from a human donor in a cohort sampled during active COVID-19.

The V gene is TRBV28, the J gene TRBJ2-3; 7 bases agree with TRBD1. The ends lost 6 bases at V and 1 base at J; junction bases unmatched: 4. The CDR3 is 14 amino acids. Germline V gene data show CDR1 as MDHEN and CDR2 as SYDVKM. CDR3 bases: TGTGCCAGCAGGCCCACAGGGGGCACAGATACGCAGTATTTT. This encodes CASRPTGGTDTQYF.

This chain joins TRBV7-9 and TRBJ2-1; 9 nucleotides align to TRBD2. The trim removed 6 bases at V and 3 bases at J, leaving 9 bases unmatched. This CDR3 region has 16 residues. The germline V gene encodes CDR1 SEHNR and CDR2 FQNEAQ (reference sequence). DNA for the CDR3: TGTGCCAGCAGGACTGTAGGGCGGGGGGGCTACAATGAGCAGTTCTTC. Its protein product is CASRTVGRGGYNEQFF.

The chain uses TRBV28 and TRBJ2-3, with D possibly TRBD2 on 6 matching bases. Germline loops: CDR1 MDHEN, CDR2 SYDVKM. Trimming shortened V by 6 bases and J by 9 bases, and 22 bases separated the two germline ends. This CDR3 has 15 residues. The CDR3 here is CASRPGRPLEGTQYF. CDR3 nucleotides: TGTGCCAGCAGGCCAGGGCGGCCGCTGGAGGGCACGCAGTATTTT.

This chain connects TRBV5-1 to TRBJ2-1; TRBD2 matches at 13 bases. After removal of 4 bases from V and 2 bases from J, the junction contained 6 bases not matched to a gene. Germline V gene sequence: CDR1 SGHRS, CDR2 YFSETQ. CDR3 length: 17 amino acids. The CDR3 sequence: CASSGRLAGGTYNEQFF. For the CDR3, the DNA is TGCGCCAGCAGCGGACGACTAGCGGGAGGAACCTACAATGAGCAGTTCTTC.

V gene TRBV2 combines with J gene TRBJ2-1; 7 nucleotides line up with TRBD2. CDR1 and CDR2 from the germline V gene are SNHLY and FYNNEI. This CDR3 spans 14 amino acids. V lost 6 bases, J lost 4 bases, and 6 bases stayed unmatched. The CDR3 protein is CASSREAAYNEQFF. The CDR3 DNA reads TGTGCCAGCAGCCGGGAGGCTGCTTACAATGAGCAGTTCTTC.

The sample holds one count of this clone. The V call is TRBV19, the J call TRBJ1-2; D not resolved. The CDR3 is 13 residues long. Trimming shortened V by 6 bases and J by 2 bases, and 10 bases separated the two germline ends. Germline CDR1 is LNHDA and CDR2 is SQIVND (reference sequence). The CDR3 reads CASRRTQNYGYTF. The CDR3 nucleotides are TGTGCCAGTAGAAGAACCCAGAACTATGGCTACACCTTC.

CDR3 sequence (DNA): TGTGCCAGTAGTATAGATCGATCAGGGGTAATTTTCGGAAAACTGTTTTTT. Translating it yields CASSIDRSGVIFGKLFF. The V and J genes are TRBV19 and TRBJ1-4; maybe TRBD1 (6 bases). The CDR3 has 17 residues. Germline V gene sequence: CDR1 LNHDA, CDR2 SQIVND (reference sequence). V lost 0 bases and J lost 10, with 21 bases in between.

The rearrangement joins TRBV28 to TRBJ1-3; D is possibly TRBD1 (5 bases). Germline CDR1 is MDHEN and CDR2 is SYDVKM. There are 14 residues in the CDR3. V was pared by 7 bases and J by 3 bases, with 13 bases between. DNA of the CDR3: TGTGCCAGCATCCGGGGGGGGATTGGAAACACCATATATTTT. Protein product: CASIRGGIGNTIYF.

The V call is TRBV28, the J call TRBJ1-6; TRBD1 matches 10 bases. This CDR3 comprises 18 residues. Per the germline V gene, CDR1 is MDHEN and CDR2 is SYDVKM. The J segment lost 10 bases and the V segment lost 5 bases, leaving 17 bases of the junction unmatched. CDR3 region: CASSLSGTGVWGRSPLHF. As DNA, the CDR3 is TGTGCCAGCAGTCTCTCCGGGACAGGGGTATGGGGCAGGTCACCCCTCCACTTT.

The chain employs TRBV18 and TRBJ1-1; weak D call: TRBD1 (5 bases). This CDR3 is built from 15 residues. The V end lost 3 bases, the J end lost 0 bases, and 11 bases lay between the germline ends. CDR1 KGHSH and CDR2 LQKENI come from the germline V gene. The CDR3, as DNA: TGTGCCAGCTCACCCCCGCCAGGGTTGAACACTGAAGCTTTCTTT. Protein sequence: CASSPPPGLNTEAFF.

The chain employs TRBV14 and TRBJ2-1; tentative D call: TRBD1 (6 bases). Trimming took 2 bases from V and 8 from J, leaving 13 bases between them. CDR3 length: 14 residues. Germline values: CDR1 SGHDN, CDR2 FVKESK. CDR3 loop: CASSQNRDGHEQFF. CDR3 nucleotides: TGTGCCAGCAGCCAAAACAGGGATGGGCATGAGCAGTTCTTC.

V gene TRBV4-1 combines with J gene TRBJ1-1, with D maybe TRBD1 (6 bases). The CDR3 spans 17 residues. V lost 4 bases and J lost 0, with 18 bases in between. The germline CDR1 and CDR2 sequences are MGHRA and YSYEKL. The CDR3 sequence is CASSPSPWTDMNTEAFF. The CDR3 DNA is TGCGCCAGCAGCCCAAGCCCATGGACAGACATGAACACTGAAGCTTTCTTT.

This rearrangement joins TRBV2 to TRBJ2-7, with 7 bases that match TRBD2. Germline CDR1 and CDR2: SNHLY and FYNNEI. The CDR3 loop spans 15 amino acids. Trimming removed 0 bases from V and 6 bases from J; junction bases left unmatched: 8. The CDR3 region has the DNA TGTGCCAGCAGTGAAGCGGGCGGGAGAAATGGCGAGCAGTACTTC. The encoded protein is CASSEAGGRNGEQYF.

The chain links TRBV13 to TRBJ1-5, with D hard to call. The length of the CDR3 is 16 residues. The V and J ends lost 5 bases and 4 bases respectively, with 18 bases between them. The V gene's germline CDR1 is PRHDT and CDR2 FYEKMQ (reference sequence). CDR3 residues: CASSPQERFRNQPQHF. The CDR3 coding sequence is TGTGCCAGCAGCCCCCAGGAACGATTCCGAAATCAGCCCCAGCATTTT.

The CDR3, as DNA: TGTGCCAGCAGTTACTCGGAGGCGGGAGGGCCCTACGAGCAGTACTTC. As protein: CASSYSEAGGPYEQYF. The chain couples TRBV6-5 to TRBJ2-7; TRBD2 agrees at 9 bases. V dropped 0 bases and J dropped 2; count of bases not matched to a gene: 5. This CDR3 has 16 amino acids. The V gene's germline CDR1 is MNHEY and CDR2 SVGAGI.

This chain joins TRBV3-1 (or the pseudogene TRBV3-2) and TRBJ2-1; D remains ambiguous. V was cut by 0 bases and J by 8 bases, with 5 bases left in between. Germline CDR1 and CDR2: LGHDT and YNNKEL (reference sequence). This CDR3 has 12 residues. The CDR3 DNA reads TGTGCCAGCAGCCAAGATACACATGAGCAGTTCTTC. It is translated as CASSQDTHEQFF.

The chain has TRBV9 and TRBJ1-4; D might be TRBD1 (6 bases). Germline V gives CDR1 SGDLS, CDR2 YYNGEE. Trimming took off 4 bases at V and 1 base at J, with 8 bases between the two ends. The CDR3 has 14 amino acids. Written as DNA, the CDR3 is TGTGCCAGCAGCCTCAGGGGAACTAATGAAAAACTGTTTTTT. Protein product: CASSLRGTNEKLFF.

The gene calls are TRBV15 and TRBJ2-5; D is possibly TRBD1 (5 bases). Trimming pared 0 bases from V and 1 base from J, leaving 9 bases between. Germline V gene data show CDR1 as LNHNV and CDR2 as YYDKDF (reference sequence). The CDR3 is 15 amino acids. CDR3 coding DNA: TGTGCCACCAGCAGAGACTTAAGGGGCCAAGAGACCCAGTACTTC. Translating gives CATSRDLRGQETQYF.

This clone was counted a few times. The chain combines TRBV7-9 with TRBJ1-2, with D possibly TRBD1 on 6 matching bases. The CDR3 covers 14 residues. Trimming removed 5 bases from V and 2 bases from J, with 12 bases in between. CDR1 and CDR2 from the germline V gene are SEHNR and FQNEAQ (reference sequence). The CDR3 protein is CASSERQANYGYTF. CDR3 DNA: TGTGCCAGCAGCGAAAGACAGGCGAACTATGGCTACACCTTC.

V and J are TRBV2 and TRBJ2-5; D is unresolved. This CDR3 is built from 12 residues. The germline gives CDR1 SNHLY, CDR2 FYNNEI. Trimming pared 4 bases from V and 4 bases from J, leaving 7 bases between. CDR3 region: CASSVRLETQYF. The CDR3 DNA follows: TGTGCCAGCAGTGTACGGTTAGAGACCCAGTACTTC.

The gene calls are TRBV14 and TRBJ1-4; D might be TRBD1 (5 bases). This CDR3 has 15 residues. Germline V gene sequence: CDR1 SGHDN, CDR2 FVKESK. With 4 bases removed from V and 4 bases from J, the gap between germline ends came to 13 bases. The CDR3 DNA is TGTGCCAGCAGCCGGGGACTAGTTGATAATGAAAAACTGTTTTTT. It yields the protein CASSRGLVDNEKLFF.

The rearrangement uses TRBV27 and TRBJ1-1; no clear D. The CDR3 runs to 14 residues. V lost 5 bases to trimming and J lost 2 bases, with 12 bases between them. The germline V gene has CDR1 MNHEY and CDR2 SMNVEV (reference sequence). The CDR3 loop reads CASSPSRSNTEAFF. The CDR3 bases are TGTGCCAGCAGTCCTTCTCGCAGTAACACTGAAGCTTTCTTT.

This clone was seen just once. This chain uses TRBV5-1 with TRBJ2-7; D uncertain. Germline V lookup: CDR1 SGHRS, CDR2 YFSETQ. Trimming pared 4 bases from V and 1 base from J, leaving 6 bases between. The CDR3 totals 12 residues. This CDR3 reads CASSQESYEQYF. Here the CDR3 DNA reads TGCGCCAGCAGCCAAGAGTCCTACGAGCAGTACTTC.

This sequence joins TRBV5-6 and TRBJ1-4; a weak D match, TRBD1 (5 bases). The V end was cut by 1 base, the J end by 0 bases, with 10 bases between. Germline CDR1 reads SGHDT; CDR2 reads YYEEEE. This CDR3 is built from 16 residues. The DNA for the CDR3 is TGTGCCAGCAGCTTGCTGGGGGGAGCAACTAATGAAAAACTGTTTTTT. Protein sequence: CASSLLGGATNEKLFF. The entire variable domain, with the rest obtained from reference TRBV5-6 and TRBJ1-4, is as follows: DAGVTQSPTHLIKTRGQQVTLRCSPKSGHDTVSWYQQALGQGPQFIFQYYEEEERQRGNFPDRFSGHQFPNYSSELNVNALLLGDSALYLCASSLLGGATNEKLFFGSGTQLSVL.

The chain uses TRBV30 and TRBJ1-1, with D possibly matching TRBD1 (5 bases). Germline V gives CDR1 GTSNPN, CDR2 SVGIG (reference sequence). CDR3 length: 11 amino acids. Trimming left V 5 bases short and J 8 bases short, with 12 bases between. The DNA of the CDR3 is TGTGCCTGGGGGGAGGGGAGGGAAGCTTTCTTT. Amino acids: CAWGEGREAFF.

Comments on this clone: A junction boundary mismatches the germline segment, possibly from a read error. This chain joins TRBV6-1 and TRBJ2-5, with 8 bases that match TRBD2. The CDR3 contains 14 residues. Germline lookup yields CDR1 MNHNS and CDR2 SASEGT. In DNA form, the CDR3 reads TGTGCCAGCATTGAAGCGGGGGCCCAAGAGACCCAGTACTTC. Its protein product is CASIEAGAQETQYF.

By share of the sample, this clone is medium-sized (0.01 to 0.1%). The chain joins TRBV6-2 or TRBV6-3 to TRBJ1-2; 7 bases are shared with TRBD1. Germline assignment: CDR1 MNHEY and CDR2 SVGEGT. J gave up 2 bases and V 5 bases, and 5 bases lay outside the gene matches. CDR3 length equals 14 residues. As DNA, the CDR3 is TGTGCCAGCAGTGCGCTACAGGGGAACTATGGCTACACCTTC. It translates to CASSALQGNYGYTF.

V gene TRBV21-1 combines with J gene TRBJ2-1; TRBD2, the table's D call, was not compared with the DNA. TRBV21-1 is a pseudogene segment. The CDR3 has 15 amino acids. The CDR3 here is CASSKGRSSYNEQFF. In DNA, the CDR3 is TGTGCCAGCAGCAAAGGCCGGAGCTCCTACAATGAGCAGTTCTTC.